The 14 T cell receptor beta chains below all came from one sample that was sequenced in a study of CD8 T cells in ankylosing spondylitis. Study results and caveats: Ankylosing spondylitis blood appeared to carry a characteristic TCR beta motif of several highly homologous variants.

Their antigens remain unidentified. TCRdb reanalysed the 5' RACE reads using MiXCR and keeps one entry per CDR3 protein. The data hold fewer than 550,000 distinct CDR3 sequences, with about 5% observed a single time. The specimen sequenced was blood, either unsorted or a sorted T cell fraction (not recorded which). These TCRs come from a male donor with ankylosing spondylitis.

The CDR3 DNA follows: TGTGCCAGCAGCGAAACAGTCTCCACAGATACGCAGTATTTT. This encodes CASSETVSTDTQYF. The chain uses TRBV5-5 and TRBJ2-3; D is unclear. CDR3 length: 14 amino acids. The germline V gene has CDR1 SGHKS and CDR2 YYEKEE (reference sequence). V dropped 4 bases and J dropped 2 bases, with 11 bases sitting between them.

Many counts were recorded for this clonotype. This chain uses TRBV29-1 with TRBJ2-5; D unclear. The CDR3 spans 14 residues. V was cut by 4 bases and J by 5 bases, with 17 bases left in between. Germline CDR1 SQVTM, CDR2 ANQGSEA. CDR3 residues: CSVGARLTPETQYF. The DNA of the CDR3 is TGCAGCGTTGGGGCACGGCTAACTCCGGAGACCCAGTACTTC.

This clonotype was found many times. The CDR3 sequence: CASSSRGADEQFF. The CDR3 bases are TGTGCCAGCAGCTCCCGGGGCGCGGATGAGCAGTTCTTC. The chain has TRBV11-1 and TRBJ2-1; the D call may be TRBD1 or TRBD2 (5 bases each). CDR1 SGHAT and CDR2 FQDESV come from the germline V gene (reference sequence). Trimming took 4 bases from V and 8 from J, leaving 12 bases between them. This CDR3 has 13 amino acids.

This clonotype was observed many times. The rearrangement links TRBV29-1 to TRBJ2-1; 8 positions agree with TRBD2. The germline V gene encodes CDR1 SQVTM and CDR2 ANQGSEA. Trimming cost V 6 bases and J 1 base; bases outside gene matches: 5. The CDR3 length is 14 residues. This CDR3 is CSVRGTRSYNEQFF. CDR3 coding DNA: TGCAGCGTGCGGGGGACTAGGTCCTACAATGAGCAGTTCTTC.

This clonotype was seen many times. The chain uses TRBV20-1 and TRBJ1-5; D ambiguous. CDR1 and CDR2 from the germline V gene are DFQATT and SNEGSKA (reference sequence). The CDR3 length is 14 residues. The ends were cut back, 5 bases at V and 0 bases at J, with 11 bases in the middle. CDR3 residues: CSALEGNSNQPQHF. The CDR3 nucleotides read TGCAGTGCTCTGGAGGGAAATAGCAATCAGCCCCAGCATTTT.

This chain links TRBV7-6 with TRBJ2-2, with a weak D call TRBD1 (5 bases). V was cut by 5 bases and J by 2 bases, with 15 bases left in between. Germline assignment: CDR1 SGHVS and CDR2 FNYEAQ. CDR3 size: 16 residues. The CDR3 bases are TGTGCCAGCAGCATCCTGTGGGGCCCAAACACCGGGGAGCTGTTTTTT. Translated: CASSILWGPNTGELFF.

This clonotype was recorded a few times. The chain has TRBV20-1 and TRBJ2-7, with D tentatively TRBD1 (6 bases). This CDR3 spans 16 amino acids. V was clipped by 6 bases and J by 5 bases, with 26 bases between them. Germline V gives CDR1 DFQATT, CDR2 SNEGSKA (reference sequence). This CDR3 is CSASNEGQGKGNEQYF. CDR3 in DNA: TGCAGTGCCTCAAACGAAGGGCAGGGGAAAGGGAACGAGCAGTACTTC.

The J gene is TRBJ2-7, the V gene TRBV18, with TRBD1 matching 7 bases. The CDR3 covers 15 residues. CDR1 and CDR2 from the germline V gene are KGHSH and LQKENI. Trimming removed 2 bases from V and 4 bases from J; junction bases left unmatched: 8. CDR3: CASSPSRDSPYEQYF. The CDR3 DNA follows: TGTGCCAGCTCACCAAGTCGGGACAGTCCTTACGAGCAGTACTTC.

This clonotype was recorded at least ten times. This chain links TRBV7-9 with TRBJ1-3; D is perhaps TRBD1 (6 bases). The CDR3 sequence is 15 residues long. Germline-derived CDR1 and CDR2 are SEHNR and FQNEAQ (reference sequence). Trimming cost V 5 bases and J 1 base, with 12 bases left between them. CDR3 residues: CASSSPGASGNTIYF. In nucleotides, the CDR3 is TGTGCCAGCAGCAGTCCAGGGGCATCTGGAAACACCATATATTTT.

This clonotype was recorded at least ten times. The chain uses TRBV4-3 and TRBJ2-5; the D gene is possibly TRBD1 (7 bases). V dropped 3 bases and J dropped 4 bases, with 12 bases sitting between them. The germline V gene encodes CDR1 LGHNA and CDR2 YSLEER. CDR3 length: 14 amino acids. CDR3 sequence: CASSHGGGRETQYF. CDR3 sequence (DNA): TGCGCCAGCAGCCATGGAGGGGGCAGAGAGACCCAGTACTTC.

This clonotype was observed at least ten times. The chain combines TRBV20-1 with TRBJ1-3; TRBD1 aligns across 7 bases. Germline assignment: CDR1 DFQATT and CDR2 SNEGSKA (reference sequence). The length of the CDR3 is 14 residues. CDR3 sequence reads: CSSRKGGPGNTIYF. CDR3 DNA sequence: TGCAGCAGCCGGAAAGGGGGCCCTGGAAACACCATATATTTT.

The chain is built from TRBV19 and TRBJ2-3; D remains unclear. Deletions cut 7 bases from V and 2 bases from J, with 28 bases between. Looked up from germline, CDR1 is LNHDA and CDR2 is SQIVND (reference sequence). The CDR3 totals 19 residues. The CDR3 is CASTGDFRSSKASTDTQYF. The CDR3 DNA sequence: TGTGCCAGTACGGGCGACTTCCGATCCTCTAAAGCCTCCACAGATACGCAGTATTTT. Based on the CDR3 plus reference TRBV19 and TRBJ2-3, the full variable domain is DGGITQSPKYLFRKEGQNVTLSCEQNLNHDAMYWYRQDPGQGLRLIYYSQIVNDFQKGDIAEGYSVSREKKESFPLTVTSAQKNPTAFYLCASTGDFRSSKASTDTQYFGPGTRLTVL.

Ten or more counts support this clonotype. The V gene is TRBV7-6, the J gene TRBJ1-5; 9 positions agree with TRBD1. CDR1 and CDR2 (germline): SGHVS, FNYEAQ. The CDR3 is 19 residues long. V gave up 5 bases and J gave up 5 bases; unmatched junction bases: 19. This chain's CDR3 is CASSPKPGTGNVRDQPQHF. CDR3 in DNA: TGTGCCAGCAGCCCAAAACCCGGGACAGGGAATGTTCGGGATCAGCCCCAGCATTTT.

A few counts support this clonotype. J is TRBJ2-5 and V is TRBV5-1; 11 bases are shared with TRBD2. The germline V gene encodes CDR1 SGHRS and CDR2 YFSETQ. The junction had 7 bases not matched to a gene; V was cut back by 4 bases and J by 5 bases. This CDR3 comprises 15 residues. Here the CDR3 DNA reads TGCGCCAGCAGCCAACTAGCGGGGGAAGGGGAGACCCAGTACTTC. This codes for CASSQLAGEGETQYF.